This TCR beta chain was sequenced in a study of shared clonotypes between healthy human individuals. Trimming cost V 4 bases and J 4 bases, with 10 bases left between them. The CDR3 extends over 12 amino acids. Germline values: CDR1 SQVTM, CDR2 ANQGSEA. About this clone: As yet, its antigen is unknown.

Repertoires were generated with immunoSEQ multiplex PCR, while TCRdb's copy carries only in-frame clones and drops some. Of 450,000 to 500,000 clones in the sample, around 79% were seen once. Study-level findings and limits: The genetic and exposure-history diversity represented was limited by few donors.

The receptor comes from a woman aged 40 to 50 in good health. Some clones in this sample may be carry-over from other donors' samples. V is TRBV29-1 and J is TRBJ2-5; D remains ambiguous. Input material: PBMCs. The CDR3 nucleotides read TGCAGCGTTGTCCCCTTAGGAGAGACCCAGTACTTC. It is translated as CSVVPLGETQYF.